Listed here are 15 T cell receptor beta chains from one sample, sequenced in a study of vaccination effects on CD4 cells after COVID-19. Under the ViraFEST assay, PBMC were stimulated with viral peptide pools so that antigen-specific CD4+ T cells expanded. Sequencing was performed afterwards. Subsequent to roughly 10 days of culture, CD4+ T cells were isolated. Having tested negative for nucleocapsid antibodies, the vaccine recipients showed no prior SARS-CoV-2 infection. These receptors' antigens are unknown. TCRdb's copy holds only in-frame clones and misses some; the assay was immunoSEQ multiplex PCR. The sample shows just under 75,000 clones, 65% to 85% of them seen only once. The sample was CD4+ T cells from PBMCs cultured with HCoV-NL63 spike peptides, taken before COVID-19 vaccination. These receptors all stem from a human donor who received a COVID-19 vaccine.

J is TRBJ2-2 and V is TRBV11-2; D might be TRBD1 or TRBD2, each matching 5 bases. The CDR3 extends over 16 amino acids. V lost 2 bases to trimming and J lost 6 bases, with 16 bases between them. Per germline, CDR1 SGHAT and CDR2 FQNNGV. This chain's CDR3 is CASSLSWPGPAGELFF. In DNA form, the CDR3 reads TGTGCCAGCAGCTTAAGTTGGCCGGGACCCGCCGGGGAGCTGTTTTTT.

The rearrangement uses TRBV18 and TRBJ1-1, with D unclear. CDR1 is KGHSH and CDR2 is LQKENI in the germline V gene. The CDR3 contains 15 residues. With 3 bases removed from V and 5 bases from J, the gap between germline ends came to 16 bases. CDR3: CASSPRDLGRTEAFF. For the CDR3, the DNA is TGTGCCAGCTCACCTCGAGACCTAGGACGTACTGAAGCTTTCTTT.

In its sample, this clone was seen a few times. The V and J genes are TRBV29-1 and TRBJ1-1, with 8 bases lining up with TRBD1. The ends lost 6 bases at V and 4 bases at J; junction bases unmatched: 10. There are 14 residues in the CDR3. Germline assignment: CDR1 SQVTM and CDR2 ANQGSEA. The CDR3 loop reads CSVIPGGAGTEAFF. The CDR3 coding sequence is TGCAGCGTAATACCAGGGGGCGCGGGCACTGAAGCTTTCTTT.

This clone was seen more than once but under ten times. This chain uses TRBV28 with TRBJ1-4; TRBD1 might be the D (6 bases). Germline assignment: CDR1 MDHEN and CDR2 SYDVKM. The CDR3 has 14 amino acids. V was pared by 5 bases and J by 8 bases, with 15 bases between. The CDR3 DNA follows: TGTGCCAGCAGTCTCCCCGGGGGCGGAGAAAAACTGTTTTTT. Translated, it gives CASSLPGGGEKLFF.

The V gene is TRBV6-5, the J gene TRBJ2-7; 7 bases agree with TRBD2. Germline trimming cut 6 bases from V and 4 bases from J; bases unmatched to any gene: 9. CDR1 and CDR2 from the germline V gene are MNHEY and SVGAGI. The CDR3 runs 14 residues. CDR3 nucleotides: TGTGCCAGCAGCCGAGGACTAGAGGAGTACGAGCAGTACGTC. This sequence encodes CASSRGLEEYEQYV.

The chain couples TRBV4-1 to TRBJ1-3; D remains ambiguous. Germline V gene lookup returns CDR1 MGHRA and CDR2 YSYEKL. The V end lost 1 base, the J end lost 0 bases, and 7 bases lay between the germline ends. This CDR3 is built from 15 residues. CDR3 region: CASSQAVFSGNTIYF. The CDR3, as DNA: TGCGCCAGCAGCCAAGCTGTCTTCTCTGGAAACACCATATATTTT.

This clone was detected only once. The rearrangement joins TRBV5-1 to TRBJ2-7; 10 bases are shared with TRBD1. Germline V lookup: CDR1 SGHRS, CDR2 YFSETQ. J gave up 3 bases and V 4 bases, and 7 bases lay outside the gene matches. The CDR3 spans 15 residues. Written as DNA, the CDR3 is TGCGCCAGCAGCAAAAGACAGGGGGCGGTCTACGAGCAGTACGTC. Translation gives CASSKRQGAVYEQYV.

The chain joins TRBV9 to TRBJ1-1; D possibly corresponds to TRBD1 (6 bases). CDR1 SGDLS and CDR2 YYNGEE come from the germline V gene. This CDR3 has 15 residues. Trimming removed 0 bases at V and 3 bases at J, with 12 bases between. The CDR3 reads CASSVVGGADTEAFF. The DNA for the CDR3 is TGTGCCAGCAGCGTAGTCGGGGGCGCGGACACTGAAGCTTTCTTT. The full variable domain, completed using reference TRBV9 and TRBJ1-1, is DSGVTQTPKHLITATGQRVTLRCSPRSGDLSVYWYQQSLDQGLQFLIQYYNGEERAKGNILERFSAQQFPDLHSELNLSSLELGDSALYFCASSVVGGADTEAFFGQGTRLTVV.

The chain is built from TRBV27 and TRBJ2-2; the D is unclear. V lost 1 base and J 8 bases, leaving 14 bases between the germline ends. The CDR3 has 15 residues. Looked up from germline, CDR1 is MNHEY and CDR2 is SMNVEV (reference sequence). CDR3 region: CASSLLSKGWGELFF. CDR3 in DNA: TGTGCCAGCAGTTTATTATCCAAGGGTTGGGGGGAGCTGTTTTTT.

This rearrangement joins TRBV5-6 to TRBJ1-2, with 7 bases fitting TRBD1. With 4 bases clipped from V and 5 bases from J, the junction kept 14 bases outside the gene matches. CDR3 size: 16 residues. Germline V gives CDR1 SGHDT, CDR2 YYEEEE. CDR3 loop: CASSPPGGTVVYGYTF. CDR3 nucleotides: TGTGCCAGCAGCCCCCCAGGGGGGACGGTAGTTTATGGCTACACCTTC. Filled out from reference TRBV5-6 and TRBJ1-2, the complete variable domain reads DAGVTQSPTHLIKTRGQQVTLRCSPKSGHDTVSWYQQALGQGPQFIFQYYEEEERQRGNFPDRFSGHQFPNYSSELNVNALLLGDSALYLCASSPPGGTVVYGYTFGSGTRLTVV.

The chain recombines TRBV30 with TRBJ1-5; D remains ambiguous. Germline lookup yields CDR1 GTSNPN and CDR2 SVGIG (reference sequence). Trimming took 1 base from V and 1 from J, leaving 8 bases between them. CDR3 length equals 14 residues. The CDR3 spells CAWSGALSNQPQHF. The CDR3 region has the DNA TGTGCCTGGAGTGGGGCTTTGAGCAATCAGCCCCAGCATTTT.

V usage is TRBV28 and J usage is TRBJ1-2; D call uncertain. Per germline, CDR1 MDHEN and CDR2 SYDVKM. The CDR3 totals 12 residues. V was pared by 3 bases and J by 8 bases, with 10 bases between. DNA of the CDR3: TGTGCCAGCAGTTTGCTTTGGGCGGGCTACACCTTC. Translated: CASSLLWAGYTF.

The chain employs TRBV3-1 (or the pseudogene TRBV3-2) and TRBJ1-2; perhaps TRBD1 as D (5 bases). CDR1 is LGHDT and CDR2 is YNNKEL in the germline V gene (reference sequence). V lost 4 bases and J 4 bases, leaving 10 bases between the germline ends. The CDR3 sequence is 13 residues long. In DNA, the CDR3 is TGTGCCAGCAGCCCGGGACGGACCTATGGCTACACCTTC. Its protein product is CASSPGRTYGYTF.

The chain has TRBV15 and TRBJ2-7; either TRBD1 or TRBD2 may supply D (6 bases each). Germline CDR1 reads LNHNV; CDR2 reads YYDKDF (reference sequence). Trimming stripped 2 bases from V and 0 bases from J, with 17 bases between. The CDR3 is 17 residues long. CDR3 coding DNA: TGTGCCACCAGCAGATCCCATGGGGGGCCTCACTCCTACGAGCAGTACGTC. Translated: CATSRSHGGPHSYEQYV.

The CDR3 loop reads CASSYSGPPNSPLHF. The CDR3 DNA sequence: TGTGCCAGCAGTTACTCGGGGCCACCCAATTCACCCCTCCACTTT. The chain links TRBV6-5 to TRBJ1-6; D might be TRBD1 (5 bases). The CDR3 spans 15 residues. V was shortened by 0 bases and J by 7 bases, with 10 bases between the two germline ends. Looked up from germline, CDR1 is MNHEY and CDR2 is SVGAGI.